The rows below give T cell receptor beta chains drawn from one sample of a study of shared clonotypes between healthy human individuals. Some clones are missing from TCRdb's copy, which holds only in-frame ones; the method was immunoSEQ multiplex PCR. The sample shows about 480,000 clones, 79% of them seen only once. Sequencing was performed on PBMCs. All receptors come from a middle-aged woman in good health. Some clones in this sample may be carry-over from other donors' samples. The CDR3 runs from the conserved cysteine through the conserved F or W. A D gene is named only where the DNA matches it firmly. Some rows mark clone size as missing; the rest say once, few, many or name a class of expanded clone.

d_call | j_call | clone_size | v_call | cdr3_nt | cdr3_aa
. | TRBJ2-6 | . | TRBV28 | TGTGCCAGCAGTTTGGCCCGAATCTCTGGGGCCAACGTCCTGACTTTC | CASSLARISGANVLTF
. | TRBJ1-4 | once | TRBV11-1 | TGTGCCAGCAGCTTAGAATACCAGGGCGGGGGAGAAAAACTGTTTTTT | CASSLEYQGGGEKLFF
. | TRBJ2-4 | . | TRBV7-2 | TGTGCCAGCAGCTCAAGACTAGGAGGGGCCAAAAACATTCAGTACTTC | CASSSRLGGAKNIQYF
. | TRBJ1-2 | few | TRBV28 | TGTGCCAGCAGTTCCCCCTTCTCAGGGAGGTATGGCTACACCTTC | CASSSPFSGRYGYTF
. | TRBJ2-3 | . | TRBV5-1 | TGCGCCAGCAGCTTCGAGGGGCCAACAGATACGCAGTATTTT | CASSFEGPTDTQYF
. | TRBJ2-3 | . | TRBV2 | TGTGCCAGCACCCCCACAGATACGCAGTATTTT | CASTPTDTQYF
TRBD2 | TRBJ2-2 | . | TRBV30 | TGTGCCTGGTTGGGACTAGATTACACCGGGGAGCTGTTTTTT | CAWLGLDYTGELFF
. | TRBJ2-2 | . | TRBV18 | TGTGCCAGCTCACCTCTCGAGCTAAGCACCGGGGAGCTGTTTTTT | CASSPLELSTGELFF
. | TRBJ1-1 | . | TRBV28 | TGTGCCAGCAGCAACACGGGTCGCCTTCTTGAAGCTTTCTTT | CASSNTGRLLEAFF
. | TRBJ2-7 | few | TRBV5-8 | TGTGCCAGCAGCCCAACGGGACACACCTGGCGGGACACCTACGAGCAGTACTTC | CASSPTGHTWRDTYEQYF
. | TRBJ2-5 | . | TRBV4-1 | TGCGCCAGCAGCCAAGATGGGGCAGGGCAAGAGACCCAGTACTTC | CASSQDGAGQETQYF
. | TRBJ2-1 | . | TRBV7-8 | TGTGCCAGCAGCTTAGCGGCGGCTAGCTTATACAATGAGCAGTTCTTC | CASSLAAASLYNEQFF
TRBD1 | TRBJ2-7 | . | TRBV7-9 | TGTGCCAGCAGCTTAGGTGACAGGGACTACGAGCAGTACTTC | CASSLGDRDYEQYF
TRBD2 | TRBJ2-6 | . | TRBV5-1 | TGCGCCAGCTTCGGGGGGGCCAGCTCTGGGGCCAACGTCCTGACTTTC | CASFGGASSGANVLTF
. | TRBJ1-2 | . | TRBV29-1 | TGCAGCGTTGAAAGGGTTGGCTATGGCTACACCTTC | CSVERVGYGYTF
TRBD2 | TRBJ2-1 | . | TRBV29-1 | TGCAGCGTTGAAGATCGGGGCGGGAGTAGGAATGAGCAGTTCTTC | CSVEDRGGSRNEQFF
. | TRBJ2-1 | . | TRBV5-6 | TGTGCCAGCAGCCCCCCCTACGGGTCATCCTACAATGAGCAGTTCTTC | CASSPPYGSSYNEQFF
. | TRBJ2-1 | . | TRBV11-2 | TGTGCCAGCAGCGCCCGGGGAGGTACGGGAGAGAGGGGGTACAATGAGCAGTTCTTC | CASSARGGTGERGYNEQFF
. | TRBJ2-5 | . | TRBV10-3 | TGTGCCATCAGTGGGGGCTCTCAAGAGACCCAGTACTTC | CAISGGSQETQYF
. | TRBJ1-5 | few | TRBV9 | TGTGCCAGCAGCGTAGGCCAGATTAATCAGCCCCAGCATTTT | CASSVGQINQPQHF
. | TRBJ2-5 | . | TRBV6-5 | TGTGCCAGCAGTTACTCGATCCGTGGGGGAGAGACCCAGTACTTC | CASSYSIRGGETQYF
. | TRBJ1-1 | . | TRBV19 | TGTGCCAGTAGTATAGAATTACGGAAGAACACTGAAGCTTTCTTT | CASSIELRKNTEAFF
. | TRBJ1-4 | . | TRBV11-2 | TGTGCCAGCAGCTTCGTACTAGTGGAGGGTGAAAAACTGTTTTTT | CASSFVLVEGEKLFF
. | TRBJ2-7 | . | TRBV9 | TGTGCCAGCAGTAACACGGTTTTAGGATTCGAGCAGTACTTC | CASSNTVLGFEQYF
. | TRBJ2-5 | . | TRBV18 | TGTGCCAGCTCGCGGACAGAACAAGAGACCCAGTACTTC | CASSRTEQETQYF
TRBD1 | TRBJ2-7 | . | TRBV10-1 | TGCGCCAGCAGATGCCGGGACAGGGAGTTCTGCGAGCAGTACTTC | CASRCRDREFCEQYF
. | TRBJ1-1 | few | TRBV7-2 | TGTGCCAGCAGACTTGGGACCGCGAACACTGAAGCTTTCTTT | CASRLGTANTEAFF
. | TRBJ2-5 | . | TRBV11-3 | TGTGCCAGCAGGGGATCCGGCGAGACCCAGTACTTC | CASRGSGETQYF
. | TRBJ2-5 | . | TRBV29-1 | TGCAGCGTCCAGAAGGGCACGTACCAAGAGACCCAGTACTTC | CSVQKGTYQETQYF
. | TRBJ1-2 | many | TRBV6-1 | TGTGCCAGCAGCGAAGGGGCAGGGAGGATCTATGGCTACACCTTC | CASSEGAGRIYGYTF
. | TRBJ2-7 | . | TRBV25-1 | TGTGCCAGCAGAGGGGCCCGCAGGGGCTACGAGCAGTACTTC | CASRGARRGYEQYF
TRBD2 | TRBJ2-3 | . | TRBV7-8 | TGTGCCAGCAGCTTAGGGGGACTAGCGGGAAAGCCTGATACGCAGTATTTT | CASSLGGLAGKPDTQYF
. | TRBJ1-4 | . | TRBV7-6 | TGTGCCAGCAGCTTATTCACAGGGAGTGAAAAACTGTTTTTT | CASSLFTGSEKLFF
. | TRBJ2-1 | . | TRBV7-9 | TGTGCCAGCAGCCCGGACTACCTATCGGGGCAGTTCTTC | CASSPDYLSGQFF
TRBD2 | TRBJ2-1 | . | TRBV10-1 | TGCGCCAGCAGAGAATCGGGACTAGCGGGAGCGGGTGAGCAGTTCTTC | CASRESGLAGAGEQFF
TRBD1 | TRBJ2-6 | . | TRBV2 | TGTGCCAGTGACAGGGGGATCACCCACATCTCTGGGGCCAACGTCCTGACTTTC | CASDRGITHISGANVLTF
. | TRBJ2-3 | . | TRBV7-9 | TGTGCCAGCAGCCAAGAAGGGAGTGGAGGGGGCACAGATACGCAGTATTTT | CASSQEGSGGGTDTQYF
TRBD2 | TRBJ2-1 | . | TRBV5-1 | TGCGCCAGCAGCGGACTAGCGGGAGGGGGTAATGAGCAGTTCTTC | CASSGLAGGGNEQFF
. | TRBJ2-1 | . | TRBV5-1 | TGCGCCAGCAGCCCGGACACCTACAATGAGCAGTTCTTC | CASSPDTYNEQFF
. | TRBJ2-3 | . | TRBV27 | TGTGCCAGCAGTTTATCGGAGCTTTCAGATACGCAGTATTTT | CASSLSELSDTQYF
. | TRBJ2-3 | . | TRBV6-5 | TGTGCCAGCAGCGGAGGGGACGGCAGGCGGAATACGCAGTATTTT | CASSGGDGRRNTQYF
. | TRBJ2-1 | . | TRBV5-4 | TGTGCCAGCAGCTTGGGGCGGAATGAGCAGTTCTTC | CASSLGRNEQFF
TRBD1 | TRBJ2-5 | . | TRBV7-2 | TGTGCCAGCAGCTTACGGACAGGGCTAGAGACCCAGTACTTC | CASSLRTGLETQYF
TRBD2 | TRBJ2-1 | . | TRBV12-5 | TGTGCTAGTGGACTAGCGGGAGGAAGTGAGCAGTTCTTC | CASGLAGGSEQFF
. | TRBJ1-4 | . | TRBV10-2 | TGCGCCAGCAGAGATGTGTTGAAGGGCCATGAAAAACTGTTTTTT | CASRDVLKGHEKLFF
TRBD2 | TRBJ2-7 | . | TRBV28 | TGTGCCAGCAGTTCCCCAATAGCGGGAGTATACGAGCAGTACTTC | CASSSPIAGVYEQYF
. | TRBJ2-2 | . | TRBV11-3 | TGTGCCAGCAGCTTCAGGGACGGGGAGCTGTTTTTT | CASSFRDGELFF
. | TRBJ1-2 | . | TRBV21-1 | TGTGCCAGCAGCAAAGTGGGACAAGCTAACTATGGCTACACCTTC | CASSKVGQANYGYTF
. | TRBJ2-2 | . | TRBV10-3 | TGTGCCATCAGTCAGAACACCGGGGAGCTGTTTTTT | CAISQNTGELFF
. | TRBJ1-5 | few | TRBV19 | TGTGCCAGTAGCCGATGGGGGCAGGGAGAGGGGCAGCCCCAGCATTTT | CASSRWGQGEGQPQHF
. | TRBJ2-7 | . | TRBV27 | TGTGCCAGCAGTTTCCAACCGGCAGGGTCGACCTACGAGCAGTACTTC | CASSFQPAGSTYEQYF
. | TRBJ2-5 | . | TRBV6-5 | TGTGCCAGCAGTTACGGATCGGGATTGGGGGAGACCCAGTACTTC | CASSYGSGLGETQYF
. | TRBJ1-5 | many | TRBV18 | TGTGCCAGCTCACCATCGGCAGGGTACAATCAGCCCCAGCATTTT | CASSPSAGYNQPQHF
TRBD2 | TRBJ2-1 | . | TRBV9 | TGTGCCAGCAGCGTAGCTAGCGGGAGTTCAAATGAGCAGTTCTTC | CASSVASGSSNEQFF
. | TRBJ2-1 | few | TRBV7-8 | TGTGCCAGCAGCTCCCACTCGGAGCAGTTCTTC | CASSSHSEQFF